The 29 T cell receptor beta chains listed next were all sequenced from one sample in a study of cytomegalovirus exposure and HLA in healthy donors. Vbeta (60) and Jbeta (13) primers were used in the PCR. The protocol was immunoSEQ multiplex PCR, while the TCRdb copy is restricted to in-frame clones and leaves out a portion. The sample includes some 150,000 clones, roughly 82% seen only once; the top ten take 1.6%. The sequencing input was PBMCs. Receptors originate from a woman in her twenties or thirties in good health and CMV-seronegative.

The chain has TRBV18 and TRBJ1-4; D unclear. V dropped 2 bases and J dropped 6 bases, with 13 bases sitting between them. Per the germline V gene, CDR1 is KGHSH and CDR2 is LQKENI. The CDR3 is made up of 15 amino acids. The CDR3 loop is CASSPTSGSDEKLFF. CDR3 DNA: TGTGCCAGCTCACCAACCTCCGGGAGCGATGAAAAACTGTTTTTT.

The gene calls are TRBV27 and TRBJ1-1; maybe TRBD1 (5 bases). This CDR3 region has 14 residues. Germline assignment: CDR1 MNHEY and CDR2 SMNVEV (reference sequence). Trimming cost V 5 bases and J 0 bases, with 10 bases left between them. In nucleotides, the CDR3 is TGTGCCAGCAGTCTCAACAGGCTGAACACTGAAGCTTTCTTT. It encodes CASSLNRLNTEAFF.

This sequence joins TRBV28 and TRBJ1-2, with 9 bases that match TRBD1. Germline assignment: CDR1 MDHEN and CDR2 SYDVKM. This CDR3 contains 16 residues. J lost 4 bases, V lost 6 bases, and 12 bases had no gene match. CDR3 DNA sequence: TGTGCCAGCAGCACCTCATGGGACAGGGAGATCTATGGCTACACCTTC. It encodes CASSTSWDREIYGYTF.

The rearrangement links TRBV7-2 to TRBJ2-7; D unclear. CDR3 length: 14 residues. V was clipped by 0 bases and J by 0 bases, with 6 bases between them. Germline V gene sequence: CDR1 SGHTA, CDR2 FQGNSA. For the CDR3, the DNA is TGTGCCAGCAGCTTAGCGGCCACCTCCTACGAGCAGTACTTC. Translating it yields CASSLAATSYEQYF.

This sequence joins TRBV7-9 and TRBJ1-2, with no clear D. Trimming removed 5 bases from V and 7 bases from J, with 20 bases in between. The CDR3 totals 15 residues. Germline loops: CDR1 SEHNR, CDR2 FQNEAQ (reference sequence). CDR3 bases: TGTGCCAGCAGCGCGCCGACTGGGCGGCGGGTTGGCTACACCTTC. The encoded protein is CASSAPTGRRVGYTF.

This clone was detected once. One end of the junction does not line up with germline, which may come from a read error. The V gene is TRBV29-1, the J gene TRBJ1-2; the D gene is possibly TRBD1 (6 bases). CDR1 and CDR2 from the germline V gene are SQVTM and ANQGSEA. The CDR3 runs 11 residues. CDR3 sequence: CSAPRGEEYPF. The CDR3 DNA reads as TGCAGCGCTCCCAGGGGCGAGGAGTACCCCTTC.

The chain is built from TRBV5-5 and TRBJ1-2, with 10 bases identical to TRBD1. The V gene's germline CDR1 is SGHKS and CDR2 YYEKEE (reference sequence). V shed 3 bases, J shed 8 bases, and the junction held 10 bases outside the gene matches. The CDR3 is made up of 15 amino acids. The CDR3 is CASSSTGGAVNGYTF. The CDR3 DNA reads TGTGCCAGCAGCTCGACAGGGGGCGCAGTTAACGGCTACACCTTC.

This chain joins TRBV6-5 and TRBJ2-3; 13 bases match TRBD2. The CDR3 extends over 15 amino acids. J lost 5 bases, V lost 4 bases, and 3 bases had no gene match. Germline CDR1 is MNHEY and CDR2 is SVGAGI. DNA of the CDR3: TGTGCCAGCAGTTTGGGACTAGCGGGGCAAGATACGCAGTATTTT. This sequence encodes CASSLGLAGQDTQYF.

In DNA, the CDR3 is TGTGCCAGTAGTATTTGGGGACTAGCCCCAGATACGCAGTATTTT. It translates to CASSIWGLAPDTQYF. This rearrangement joins TRBV19 to TRBJ2-3; 9 positions agree with TRBD2. The germline V gene has CDR1 LNHDA and CDR2 SQIVND (reference sequence). The CDR3 runs 15 residues. With 3 bases clipped from V and 4 bases from J, the junction kept 5 bases outside the gene matches.

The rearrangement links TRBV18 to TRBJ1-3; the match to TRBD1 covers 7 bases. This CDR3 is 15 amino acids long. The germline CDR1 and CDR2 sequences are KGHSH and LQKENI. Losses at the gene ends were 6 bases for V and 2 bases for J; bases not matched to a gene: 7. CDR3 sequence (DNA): TGTGCCAGCTCCGATACGACAGGGCCTGGAAACACCATATATTTT. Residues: CASSDTTGPGNTIYF.

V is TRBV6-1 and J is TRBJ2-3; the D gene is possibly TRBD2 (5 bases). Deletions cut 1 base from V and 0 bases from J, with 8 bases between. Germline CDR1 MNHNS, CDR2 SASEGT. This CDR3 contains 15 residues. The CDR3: CASSEVSGSTDTQYF. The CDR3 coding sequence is TGTGCCAGCAGTGAAGTAAGCGGTAGCACAGATACGCAGTATTTT.

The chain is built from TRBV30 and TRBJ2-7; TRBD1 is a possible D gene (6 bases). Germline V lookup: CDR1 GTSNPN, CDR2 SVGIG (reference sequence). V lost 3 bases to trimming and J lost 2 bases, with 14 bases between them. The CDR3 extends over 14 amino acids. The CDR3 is CAWREQGDTYEQYF. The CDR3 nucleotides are TGTGCCTGGAGGGAACAAGGGGACACCTACGAGCAGTACTTC.

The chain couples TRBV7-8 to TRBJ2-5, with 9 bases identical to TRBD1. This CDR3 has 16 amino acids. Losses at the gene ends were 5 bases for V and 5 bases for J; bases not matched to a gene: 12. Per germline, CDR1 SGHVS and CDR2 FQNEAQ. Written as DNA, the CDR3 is TGTGCCAGCAGCCCAGGGGACAGGGCAGGGGGGGAGACCCAGTACTTC. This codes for CASSPGDRAGGETQYF. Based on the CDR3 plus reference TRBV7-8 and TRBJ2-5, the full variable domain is GAGVSQSPRYKVAKRGQDVALRCDPISGHVSLFWYQQALGQGPEFLTYFQNEAQLDKSGLPSDRFFAERPEGSVSTLKIQRTQQEDSAVYLCASSPGDRAGGETQYFGPGTRLLVL.

CDR3 nucleotides: TGTGCCAGCTCACCACAAGTTGGGGAGAACTATGGCTACACCTTC. Amino acids: CASSPQVGENYGYTF. The chain is built from TRBV18 and TRBJ1-2; D is unresolved. The germline V and J ends were trimmed by 1 base and 2 bases, with 11 bases remaining between them. Germline V gene sequence: CDR1 KGHSH, CDR2 LQKENI. The CDR3 contains 15 residues.

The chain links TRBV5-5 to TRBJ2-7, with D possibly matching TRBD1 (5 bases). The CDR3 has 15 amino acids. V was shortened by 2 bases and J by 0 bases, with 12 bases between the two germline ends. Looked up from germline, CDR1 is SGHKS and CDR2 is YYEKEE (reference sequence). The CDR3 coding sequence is TGTGCCAGCAGCTTTGGTGGCAGGGCCTCCTACGAGCAGTACTTC. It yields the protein CASSFGGRASYEQYF. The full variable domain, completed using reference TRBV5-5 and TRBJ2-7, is DAGVTQSPTHLIKTRGQQVTLRCSPISGHKSVSWYQQVLGQGPQFIFQYYEKEERGRGNFPDRFSARQFPNYSSELNVNALLLGDSALYLCASSFGGRASYEQYFGPGTRLTVT.

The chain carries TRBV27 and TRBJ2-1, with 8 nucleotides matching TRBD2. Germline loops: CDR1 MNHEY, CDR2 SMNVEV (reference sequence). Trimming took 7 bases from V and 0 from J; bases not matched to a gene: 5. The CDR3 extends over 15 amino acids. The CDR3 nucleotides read TGTGCCAGCAAGAGACTAGCGCTCTCCTACAATGAGCAGTTCTTC. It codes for CASKRLALSYNEQFF.

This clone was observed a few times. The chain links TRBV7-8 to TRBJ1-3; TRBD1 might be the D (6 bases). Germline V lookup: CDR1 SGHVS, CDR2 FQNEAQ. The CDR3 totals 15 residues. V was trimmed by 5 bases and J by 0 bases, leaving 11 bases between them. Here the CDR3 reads CASSPDSISGNTIYF. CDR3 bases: TGTGCCAGCAGCCCGGACAGTATCTCTGGAAACACCATATATTTT.

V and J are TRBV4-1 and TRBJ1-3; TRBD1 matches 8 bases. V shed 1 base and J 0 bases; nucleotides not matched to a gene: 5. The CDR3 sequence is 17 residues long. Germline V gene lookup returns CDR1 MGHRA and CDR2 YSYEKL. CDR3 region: CASSQGQGRSSGNTIYF. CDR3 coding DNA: TGCGCCAGCAGCCAAGGACAGGGGCGAAGCTCTGGAAACACCATATATTTT.

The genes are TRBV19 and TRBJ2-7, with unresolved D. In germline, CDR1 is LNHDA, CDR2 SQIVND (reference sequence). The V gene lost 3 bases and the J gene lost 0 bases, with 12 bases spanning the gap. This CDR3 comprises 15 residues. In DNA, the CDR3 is TGTGCCAGTAGTATTTCCAGCTCGGGCTCCTACGAGCAGTACTTC. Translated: CASSISSSGSYEQYF.

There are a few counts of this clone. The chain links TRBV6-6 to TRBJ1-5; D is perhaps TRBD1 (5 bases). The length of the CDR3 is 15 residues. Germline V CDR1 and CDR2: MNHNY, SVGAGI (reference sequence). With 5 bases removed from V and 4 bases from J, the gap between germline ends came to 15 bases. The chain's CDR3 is CASSDPGQRNQPQHF. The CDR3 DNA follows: TGTGCCAGCAGTGATCCTGGACAACGAAATCAGCCCCAGCATTTT.

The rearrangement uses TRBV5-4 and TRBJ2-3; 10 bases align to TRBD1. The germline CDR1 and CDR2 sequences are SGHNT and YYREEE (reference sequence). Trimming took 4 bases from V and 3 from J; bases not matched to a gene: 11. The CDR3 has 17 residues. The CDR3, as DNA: TGTGCCAGCAGCCGGCTTGGGACAGGGGTTACTACAGATACGCAGTATTTT. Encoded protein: CASSRLGTGVTTDTQYF.

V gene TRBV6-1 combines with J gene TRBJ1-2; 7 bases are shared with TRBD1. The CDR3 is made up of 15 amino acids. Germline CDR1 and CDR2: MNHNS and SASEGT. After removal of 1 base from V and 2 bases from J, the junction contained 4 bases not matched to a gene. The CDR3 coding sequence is TGTGCCAGCAGTGAAGGGACAGGCTCGAACTATGGCTACACCTTC. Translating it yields CASSEGTGSNYGYTF.

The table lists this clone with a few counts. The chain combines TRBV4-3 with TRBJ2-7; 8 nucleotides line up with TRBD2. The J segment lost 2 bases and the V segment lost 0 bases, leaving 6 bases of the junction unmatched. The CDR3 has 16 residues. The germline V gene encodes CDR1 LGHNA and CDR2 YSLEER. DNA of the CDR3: TGCGCCAGCAGCCAAGATCTAGCGGGCCCTACCTACGAGCAGTACTTC. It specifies CASSQDLAGPTYEQYF.

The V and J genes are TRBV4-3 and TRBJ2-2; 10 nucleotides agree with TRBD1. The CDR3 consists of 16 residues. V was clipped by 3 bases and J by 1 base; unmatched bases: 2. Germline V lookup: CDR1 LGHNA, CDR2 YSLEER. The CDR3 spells CASSQGTGVNTGELFF. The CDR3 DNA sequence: TGCGCCAGCAGCCAGGGGACAGGGGTGAACACCGGGGAGCTGTTTTTT.

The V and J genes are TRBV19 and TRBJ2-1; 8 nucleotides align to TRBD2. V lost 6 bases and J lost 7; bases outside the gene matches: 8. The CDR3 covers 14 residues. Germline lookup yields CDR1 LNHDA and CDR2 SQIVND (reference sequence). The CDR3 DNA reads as TGTGCCAGTAGCTATCTAGCGGGCGCAAATGAGCAGTTCTTC. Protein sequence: CASSYLAGANEQFF.

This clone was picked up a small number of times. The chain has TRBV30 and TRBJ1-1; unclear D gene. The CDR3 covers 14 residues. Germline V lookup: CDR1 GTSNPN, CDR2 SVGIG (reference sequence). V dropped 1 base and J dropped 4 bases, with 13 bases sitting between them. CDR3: CAWSAGELLTEAFF. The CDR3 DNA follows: TGTGCCTGGAGTGCGGGAGAGCTACTCACTGAAGCTTTCTTT.

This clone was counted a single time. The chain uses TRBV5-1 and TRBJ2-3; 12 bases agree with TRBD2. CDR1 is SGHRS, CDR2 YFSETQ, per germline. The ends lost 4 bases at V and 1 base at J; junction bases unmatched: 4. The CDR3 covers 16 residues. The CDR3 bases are TGCGCCAGCAGCACTCGGACTAGCGGGGGCACAGATACGCAGTATTTT. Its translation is CASSTRTSGGTDTQYF.

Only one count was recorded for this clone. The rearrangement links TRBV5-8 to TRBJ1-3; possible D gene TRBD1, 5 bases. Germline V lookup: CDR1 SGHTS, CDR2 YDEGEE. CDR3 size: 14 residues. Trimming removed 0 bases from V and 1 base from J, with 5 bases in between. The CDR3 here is CASSLGQSGNTIYF. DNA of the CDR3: TGTGCCAGCAGCTTGGGACAGTCTGGAAACACCATATATTTT.

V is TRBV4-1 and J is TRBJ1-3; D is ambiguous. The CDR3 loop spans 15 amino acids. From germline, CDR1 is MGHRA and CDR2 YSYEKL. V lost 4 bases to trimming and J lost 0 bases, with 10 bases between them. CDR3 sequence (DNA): TGCGCCAGCAGCCCAGGAAAGGCCTCTGGAAACACCATATATTTT. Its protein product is CASSPGKASGNTIYF.